Sequencing of this TCR beta chain was carried out in a study of blood T cells in healthy people across ages. The CDR3 covers 13 residues. V trimming: 3 bases; J trimming: 4 bases; junction bases outside the gene matches: 1. Germline lookup yields CDR1 SNHLY and CDR2 FYNNEI. Sample-barcoded 5' priming and a J-beta primer mix drove a second PCR of roughly 6 to 12 cycles. Each single sample gave us at least 3 million CDR3-containing paired-end reads. Via MiXCR, TCRdb re-called the 5' RACE reads, giving one row per CDR3 protein. The sample includes over 1,500,000 distinct CDR3 sequences, around half of them seen just once. No fewer than 6 million PBMCs went into each sample. Total RNA extraction produced at least 6 micrograms (per sample) for the study.

The clonotype comes from a woman aged 40-49 years in good health. The sequenced sample was blood. The rearrangement joins TRBV2 to TRBJ1-1; 8 nucleotides align to TRBD1. The CDR3 region has the DNA TGTGCCAGCAGTGAGGACAGGGCCACTGAAGCTTTCTTT. Its translation: CASSEDRATEAFF.